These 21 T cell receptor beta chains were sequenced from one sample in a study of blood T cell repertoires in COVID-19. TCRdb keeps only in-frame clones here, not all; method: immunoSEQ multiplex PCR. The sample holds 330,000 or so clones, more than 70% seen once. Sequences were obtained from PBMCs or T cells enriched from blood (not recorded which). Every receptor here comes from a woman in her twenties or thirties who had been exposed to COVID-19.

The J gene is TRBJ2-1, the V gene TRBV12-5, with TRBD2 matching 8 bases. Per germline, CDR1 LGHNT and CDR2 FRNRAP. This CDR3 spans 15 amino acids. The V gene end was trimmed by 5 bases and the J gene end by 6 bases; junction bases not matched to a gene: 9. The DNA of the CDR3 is TGTGCTAGTGGTCTTCCGGGACTAGAATTCAATGAGCAGTTCTTC. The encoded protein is CASGLPGLEFNEQFF.

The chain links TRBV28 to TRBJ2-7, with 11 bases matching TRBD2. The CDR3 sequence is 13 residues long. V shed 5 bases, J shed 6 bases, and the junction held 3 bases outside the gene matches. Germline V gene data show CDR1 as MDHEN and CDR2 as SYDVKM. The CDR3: CASSRSGRGEQYF. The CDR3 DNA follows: TGTGCCAGCAGTCGTAGCGGGAGGGGCGAGCAGTACTTC.

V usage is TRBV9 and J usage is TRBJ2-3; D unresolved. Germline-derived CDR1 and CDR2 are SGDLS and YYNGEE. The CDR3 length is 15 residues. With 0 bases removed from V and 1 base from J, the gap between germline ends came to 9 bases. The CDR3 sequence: CASSVGATGTDTQYF. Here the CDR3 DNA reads TGTGCCAGCAGCGTAGGGGCTACTGGCACAGATACGCAGTATTTT.

Here the CDR3 reads CASSMTRTGSPLHF. In DNA, the CDR3 is TGTGCCAGTAGTATGACAAGGACTGGTTCACCCCTCCACTTT. The J gene is TRBJ1-6, the V gene TRBV19; D call uncertain. The germline CDR1 and CDR2 sequences are LNHDA and SQIVND (reference sequence). The CDR3 consists of 14 residues. The germline V and J ends were trimmed by 3 bases and 9 bases, with 12 bases remaining between them.

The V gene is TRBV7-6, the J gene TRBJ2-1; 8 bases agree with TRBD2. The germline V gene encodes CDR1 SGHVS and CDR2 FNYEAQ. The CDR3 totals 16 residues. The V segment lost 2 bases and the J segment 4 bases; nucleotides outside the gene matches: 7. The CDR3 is CASSLRSSGSYNEQFF. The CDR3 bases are TGTGCCAGCAGCTTACGGTCTAGCGGGTCTTACAATGAGCAGTTCTTC.

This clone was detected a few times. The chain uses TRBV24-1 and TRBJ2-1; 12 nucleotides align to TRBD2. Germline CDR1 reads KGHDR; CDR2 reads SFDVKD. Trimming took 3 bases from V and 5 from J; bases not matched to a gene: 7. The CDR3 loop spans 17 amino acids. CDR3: CATSDPGGLAGNNEQFF. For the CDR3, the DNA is TGTGCCACCAGTGATCCGGGAGGACTAGCGGGAAACAATGAGCAGTTCTTC.

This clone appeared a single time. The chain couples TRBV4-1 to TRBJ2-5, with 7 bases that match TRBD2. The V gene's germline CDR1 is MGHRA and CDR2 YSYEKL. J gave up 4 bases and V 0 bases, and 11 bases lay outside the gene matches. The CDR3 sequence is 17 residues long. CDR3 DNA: TGCGCCAGCAGCCAAGAGATCTGGGGGACTAAGGTAGAGACCCAGTACTTC. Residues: CASSQEIWGTKVETQYF.

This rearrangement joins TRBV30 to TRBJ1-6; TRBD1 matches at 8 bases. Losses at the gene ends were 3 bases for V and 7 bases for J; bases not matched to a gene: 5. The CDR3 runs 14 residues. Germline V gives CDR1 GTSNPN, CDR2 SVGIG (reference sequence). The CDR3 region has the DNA TGTGCCTGGAGGGGGACAGGCGGCAATTCACCCCTCCACTTT. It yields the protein CAWRGTGGNSPLHF.

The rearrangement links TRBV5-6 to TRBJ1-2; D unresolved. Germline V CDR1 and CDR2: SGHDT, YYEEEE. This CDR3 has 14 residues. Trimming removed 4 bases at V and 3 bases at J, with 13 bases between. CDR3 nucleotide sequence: TGTGCCAGCAGCCCTAGGTCGGACTACTATGGCTACACCTTC. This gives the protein CASSPRSDYYGYTF.

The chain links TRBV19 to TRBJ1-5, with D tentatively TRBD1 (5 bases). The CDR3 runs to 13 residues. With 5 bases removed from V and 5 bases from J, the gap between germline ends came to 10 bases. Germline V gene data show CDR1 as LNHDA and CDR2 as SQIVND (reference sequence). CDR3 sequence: CASSDPGYQPQHF. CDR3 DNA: TGTGCCAGTAGTGATCCAGGGTATCAGCCCCAGCATTTT.

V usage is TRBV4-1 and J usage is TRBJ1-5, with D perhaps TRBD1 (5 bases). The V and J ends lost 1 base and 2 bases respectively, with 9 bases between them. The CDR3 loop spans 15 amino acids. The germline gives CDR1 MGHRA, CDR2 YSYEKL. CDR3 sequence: CASSQARDGNQPQHF. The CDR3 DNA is TGCGCCAGCAGCCAAGCCAGGGATGGCAATCAGCCCCAGCATTTT.

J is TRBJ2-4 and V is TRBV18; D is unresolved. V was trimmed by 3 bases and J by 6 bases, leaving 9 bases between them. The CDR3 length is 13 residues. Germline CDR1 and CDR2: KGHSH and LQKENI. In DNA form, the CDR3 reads TGTGCCAGCTCACCTGAGAGAAGAAACATTCAGTACTTC. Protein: CASSPERRNIQYF. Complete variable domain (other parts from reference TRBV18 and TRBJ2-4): NAGVMQNPRHLVRRRGQEARLRCSPMKGHSHVYWYRQLPEEGLKFMVYLQKENIIDESGMPKERFSAEFPKEGPSILRIQQVVRGDSAAYFCASSPERRNIQYFGAGTRLSVL.

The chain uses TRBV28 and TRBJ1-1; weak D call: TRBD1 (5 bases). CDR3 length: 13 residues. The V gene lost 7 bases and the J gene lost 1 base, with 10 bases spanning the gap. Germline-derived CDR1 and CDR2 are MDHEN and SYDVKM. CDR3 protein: CASTETANTEAFF. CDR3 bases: TGTGCCAGCACCGAGACAGCGAACACTGAAGCTTTCTTT.

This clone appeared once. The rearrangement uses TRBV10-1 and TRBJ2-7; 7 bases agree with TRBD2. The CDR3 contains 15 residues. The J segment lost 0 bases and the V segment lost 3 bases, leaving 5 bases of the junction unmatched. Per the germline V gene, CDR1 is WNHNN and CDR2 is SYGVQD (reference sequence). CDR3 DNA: TGCGCCAGCAGTGAAGGTCTAGCGGCCTCCTACGAGCAGTACTTC. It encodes CASSEGLAASYEQYF.

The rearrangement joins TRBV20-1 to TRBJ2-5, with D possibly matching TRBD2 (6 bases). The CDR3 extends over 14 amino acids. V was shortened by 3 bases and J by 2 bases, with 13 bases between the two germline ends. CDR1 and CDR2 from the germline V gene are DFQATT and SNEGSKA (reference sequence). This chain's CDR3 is CSASGGGIQETQYF. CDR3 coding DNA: TGCAGTGCTAGTGGAGGCGGGATACAAGAGACCCAGTACTTC.

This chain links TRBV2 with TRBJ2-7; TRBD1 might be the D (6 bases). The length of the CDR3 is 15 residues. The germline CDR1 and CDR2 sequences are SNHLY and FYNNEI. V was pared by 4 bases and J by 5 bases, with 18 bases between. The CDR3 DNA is TGTGCCAGCAGTGGGACAGCCCTACTGGCCAACGAGCAGTACTTC. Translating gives CASSGTALLANEQYF.

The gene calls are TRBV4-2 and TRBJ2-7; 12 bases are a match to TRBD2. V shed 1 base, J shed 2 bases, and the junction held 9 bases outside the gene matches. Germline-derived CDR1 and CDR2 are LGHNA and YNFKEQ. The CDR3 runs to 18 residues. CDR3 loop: CASSQASGLAGNTYEQYF. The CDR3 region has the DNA TGTGCCAGCAGCCAAGCCTCCGGACTAGCGGGAAACACCTACGAGCAGTACTTC.

CDR3 bases: TGTGCCAGCCACGGGGGGGGCAACACTGAAGCTTTCTTT. It specifies CASHGGGNTEAFF. The J gene is TRBJ1-1, the V gene TRBV7-7; possibly TRBD1 for D (6 bases). Germline V lookup: CDR1 SSHAT, CDR2 FNYEAQ (reference sequence). The V end was cut by 8 bases, the J end by 2 bases, with 12 bases between. The CDR3 is made up of 13 amino acids. Supplemented by reference TRBV7-7 and TRBJ1-1, the full variable domain reads GAGVSQSPRYKVTKRGQDVTLRCDPISSHATLYWYQQALGQGPEFLTYFNYEAQPDKSGLPSDRFSAERPEGSISTLTIQRTEQRDSAMYRCASHGGGNTEAFFGQGTRLTVV.

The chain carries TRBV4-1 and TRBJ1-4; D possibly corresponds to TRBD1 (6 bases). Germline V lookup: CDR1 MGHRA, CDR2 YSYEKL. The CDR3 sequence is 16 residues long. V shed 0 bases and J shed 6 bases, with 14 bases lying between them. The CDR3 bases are TGCGCCAGCAGCCAAGATAGGGGGAGGGGAGATGAAAAACTGTTTTTT. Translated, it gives CASSQDRGRGDEKLFF.

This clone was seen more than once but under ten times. Here the CDR3 reads CASSSRPDRTQETQYF. As DNA, the CDR3 is TGCGCCAGCAGCTCACGACCCGACAGGACCCAAGAGACCCAGTACTTC. The chain has TRBV5-1 and TRBJ2-5; maybe TRBD1 (6 bases). CDR1 is SGHRS, CDR2 YFSETQ, per germline. With 3 bases removed from V and 1 base from J, the gap between germline ends came to 16 bases. This CDR3 is 16 amino acids long.

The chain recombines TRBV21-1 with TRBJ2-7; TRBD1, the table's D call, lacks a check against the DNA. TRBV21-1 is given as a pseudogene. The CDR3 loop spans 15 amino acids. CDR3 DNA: TGTGCCAGCACCCACCGGGACAGGGATACGTGCGAGCAGTACTTC. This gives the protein CASTHRDRDTCEQYF.